The 27 T cell receptor beta chains listed next were all sequenced from one sample in a study of CD8 T cells in ankylosing spondylitis. TCRdb passed the 5' RACE reads through MiXCR, listing each CDR3 protein once. The sample lists under 450,000 distinct CDR3 sequences; 20% were seen once. Sequencing was done on a sample of blood, either unsorted or a sorted T cell fraction (not recorded which). These TCRs come from a male donor with ankylosing spondylitis or in good health (not recorded which).

This clonotype was seen more than once but under ten times. The chain carries TRBV12-3 or TRBV12-4 and TRBJ2-5; no definite D call. The CDR3 is 13 amino acids. Trimming removed 6 bases at V and 3 bases at J, with 11 bases between. For the CDR3, the DNA is TGTGCCAGCAGCTTTTGGTCGGAAGAGACCCAGTACTTC. Amino acid sequence: CASSFWSEETQYF.

This clonotype was detected a few times. This sequence joins TRBV12-3 or TRBV12-4 and TRBJ1-2, with D uncertain. There are 13 residues in the CDR3. The germline V and J ends were trimmed by 0 bases and 6 bases, with 8 bases remaining between them. This CDR3 is CASSLAAGNGYTF. CDR3 DNA: TGTGCCAGCAGTTTAGCGGCGGGGAATGGCTACACCTTC.

This chain uses TRBV2 with TRBJ1-2, with D tentatively TRBD1 (6 bases). The V end was cut by 3 bases, the J end by 2 bases, with 16 bases between. Germline V gives CDR1 SNHLY, CDR2 FYNNEI. The CDR3 covers 16 residues. Written as DNA, the CDR3 is TGTGCCAGCAGTGAGGGTCCCGGTGGGGGCAACTATGGCTACACCTTC. Protein sequence: CASSEGPGGGNYGYTF.

This clonotype was seen more than once but under ten times. V gene TRBV20-1 combines with J gene TRBJ1-2, with D perhaps TRBD1 (6 bases). In germline, CDR1 is DFQATT, CDR2 SNEGSKA (reference sequence). Trimming took off 3 bases at V and 4 bases at J, with 18 bases between the two ends. The CDR3 has 15 amino acids. This CDR3 is CSAREAGGVFYGYTF. Here the CDR3 DNA reads TGCAGTGCTAGGGAAGCGGGGGGCGTATTCTATGGCTACACCTTC.

The chain recombines TRBV7-3 with TRBJ2-2, with a weak D call TRBD1 (6 bases). The V end lost 2 bases, the J end lost 6 bases, and 13 bases lay between the germline ends. This CDR3 spans 15 amino acids. Germline V gene lookup returns CDR1 SGHTA and CDR2 FQGTGA. This CDR3 is CASSLSWGQAGELFF. The CDR3 DNA follows: TGTGCCAGCAGCTTATCGTGGGGGCAGGCCGGGGAGCTGTTTTTT.

The chain links TRBV12-3 or TRBV12-4 to TRBJ2-2, with 10 bases lining up with TRBD1. This CDR3 is built from 16 residues. J was trimmed by 1 base and V by 6 bases; bases with no gene match: 5. CDR3 protein: CASSDRDRGNTGELFF. CDR3 DNA: TGTGCCAGCAGCGACCGGGACAGGGGGAACACCGGGGAGCTGTTTTTT.

This clonotype occurred a few times. The genes are TRBV4-1 and TRBJ2-6, with 11 bases that match TRBD1. V was clipped by 3 bases and J by 3 bases; unmatched bases: 13. Per the germline V gene, CDR1 is MGHRA and CDR2 is YSYEKL. This CDR3 comprises 20 residues. This CDR3 is CASSHPYFGQGALGANVLTF. CDR3 coding DNA: TGCGCCAGCAGCCACCCGTACTTCGGACAGGGGGCGCTTGGGGCCAACGTCCTGACTTTC.

CDR3 in DNA: TGCGCCAGCAGCTTGTACTTGAACGGTGTTCTAGCCAAAAACATTCAGTACTTC. This translates into CASSLYLNGVLAKNIQYF. The chain employs TRBV5-1 and TRBJ2-4; no clear D. Per the germline V gene, CDR1 is SGHRS and CDR2 is YFSETQ. V lost 1 base to trimming and J lost 0 bases, with 17 bases between them. The CDR3 runs 18 residues.

This clonotype came up a few times. CDR3 loop: CASRRRDSQGSGQFF. The CDR3 DNA reads as TGTGCCAGCAGGCGCCGGGACTCACAGGGGAGTGGGCAGTTCTTC. The chain has TRBV7-9 and TRBJ2-1; TRBD1 is a possible D gene (7 bases). Germline assignment: CDR1 SEHNR and CDR2 FQNEAQ (reference sequence). V shed 6 bases and J shed 12 bases, with 24 bases lying between them. This CDR3 has 15 residues.

The chain recombines TRBV5-1 with TRBJ2-4; 9 bases map to TRBD1. V gave up 4 bases and J gave up 9 bases; unmatched junction bases: 8. The CDR3 sequence is 14 residues long. The V gene's germline CDR1 is SGHRS and CDR2 YFSETQ. The CDR3 spells CASSLGQGWAIQYF. The CDR3 DNA follows: TGCGCCAGCAGCCTCGGACAGGGGTGGGCCATTCAGTACTTC. Together with reference TRBV5-1 and TRBJ2-4, the CDR3 gives the full variable domain: KAGVTQTPRYLIKTRGQQVTLSCSPISGHRSVSWYQQTPGQGLQFLFEYFSETQRNKGNFPGRFSGRQFSNSRSEMNVSTLELGDSALYLCASSLGQGWAIQYFGAGTRLSVL.

The CDR3 spells CASSSHRDYPNTDTQYF. CDR3 nucleotides: TGTGCCAGCAGTTCCCACCGGGACTACCCAAACACAGATACGCAGTATTTT. V gene TRBV12-3 or TRBV12-4 combines with J gene TRBJ2-3; 7 bases match TRBD2. V lost 4 bases, J lost 2 bases, and 12 bases stayed unmatched. This CDR3 comprises 17 residues.

This clonotype was detected only a few times. CDR3 bases: TGCAGCGTTGAAGAATCAGGACAGGCGTCCTACGAGCAGTACTTC. This translates into CSVEESGQASYEQYF. The J gene is TRBJ2-7, the V gene TRBV29-1; 7 positions agree with TRBD1. Germline assignment: CDR1 SQVTM and CDR2 ANQGSEA. The CDR3 is made up of 15 amino acids. J lost 1 base, V lost 0 bases, and 6 bases had no gene match.

This clonotype has more than one count but fewer than ten. The chain couples TRBV7-6 to TRBJ2-2; D might be TRBD1 (5 bases). Looked up from germline, CDR1 is SGHVS and CDR2 is FNYEAQ. Trimming removed 4 bases at V and 6 bases at J, with 9 bases between. The CDR3 has 13 residues. In DNA, the CDR3 is TGTGCCAGCAGCTCCTGGGGCGCCGGGGAGCTGTTTTTT. Its protein product is CASSSWGAGELFF.

Only a few counts were recorded for this clonotype. This chain uses TRBV9 with TRBJ2-5, with 11 bases aligning to TRBD2. V shed 3 bases and J 5 bases; nucleotides not matched to a gene: 3. CDR1 is SGDLS, CDR2 YYNGEE, per germline. CDR3 length equals 14 residues. The CDR3 loop reads CASSGPSGGETQYF. CDR3 DNA sequence: TGTGCCAGCAGCGGCCCTAGCGGGGGGGAGACCCAGTACTTC. Based on the CDR3 plus reference TRBV9 and TRBJ2-5, the full variable domain is DSGVTQTPKHLITATGQRVTLRCSPRSGDLSVYWYQQSLDQGLQFLIQYYNGEERAKGNILERFSAQQFPDLHSELNLSSLELGDSALYFCASSGPSGGETQYFGPGTRLLVL.

The chain uses TRBV7-9 and TRBJ1-1; TRBD1 is a possible D gene (6 bases). This CDR3 comprises 15 residues. V was trimmed by 6 bases and J by 0 bases, leaving 14 bases between them. CDR1 and CDR2 (germline): SEHNR, FQNEAQ (reference sequence). The CDR3 DNA reads TGTGCCAGCAGGAACCAGGGGCCGGTGAACACTGAAGCTTTCTTT. It translates to CASRNQGPVNTEAFF.

The rearrangement joins TRBV28 to TRBJ1-4; maybe TRBD1 (6 bases). V lost 2 bases and J lost 7, with 17 bases in between. Germline V CDR1 and CDR2: MDHEN, SYDVKM. CDR3 length: 16 amino acids. The chain's CDR3 is CASSLIFGDRPEKLFF. CDR3 in DNA: TGTGCCAGCAGTTTAATCTTTGGTGACAGGCCTGAAAAACTGTTTTTT.

This chain connects TRBV28 to TRBJ2-7, with 9 bases fitting TRBD1. Germline loops: CDR1 MDHEN, CDR2 SYDVKM. The CDR3 is made up of 15 amino acids. The trim removed 3 bases at V and 4 bases at J, leaving 7 bases unmatched. This chain's CDR3 is CASSFGDRVEYEQYF. DNA of the CDR3: TGTGCCAGCAGTTTCGGGGACAGGGTAGAATACGAGCAGTACTTC.

This clonotype was picked up a small number of times. The V call is TRBV20-1, the J call TRBJ2-1; tentatively, D is TRBD2 (5 bases). This CDR3 has 16 amino acids. Germline V lookup: CDR1 DFQATT, CDR2 SNEGSKA (reference sequence). The ends were cut back, 0 bases at V and 4 bases at J, with 16 bases in the middle. The chain's CDR3 is CSARERFDSGYNEQFF. The CDR3 DNA follows: TGCAGTGCTAGAGAAAGGTTTGATTCGGGGTACAATGAGCAGTTCTTC.

The rearrangement uses TRBV20-1 and TRBJ2-7; D may be TRBD2 (6 bases). The germline CDR1 and CDR2 sequences are DFQATT and SNEGSKA (reference sequence). V was trimmed by 5 bases and J by 0 bases, leaving 14 bases between them. The CDR3 is made up of 14 amino acids. This chain's CDR3 is CSALPGVNSYEQYF. CDR3 nucleotide sequence: TGCAGTGCTCTACCGGGAGTTAACTCCTACGAGCAGTACTTC.

The chain uses TRBV7-2 and TRBJ2-2; perhaps TRBD2 as D (6 bases). Germline V gene lookup returns CDR1 SGHTA and CDR2 FQGNSA. Trimming took 5 bases from V and 0 from J, leaving 10 bases between them. CDR3 size: 15 residues. CDR3 bases: TGTGCCAGCAGCCTTGGACTACCGAACACCGGGGAGCTGTTTTTT. Amino acids: CASSLGLPNTGELFF.

The V gene is TRBV5-6, the J gene TRBJ2-5; 8 bases match TRBD1. The CDR3 extends over 14 amino acids. Germline CDR1 reads SGHDT; CDR2 reads YYEEEE. V trimming: 1 base; J trimming: 5 bases; junction bases outside the gene matches: 4. CDR3 nucleotide sequence: TGTGCCAGCAGCTTGTTCAGGGGGCAGGAGACCCAGTACTTC. It codes for CASSLFRGQETQYF.

This clonotype came up a few times. The rearrangement joins TRBV5-1 to TRBJ2-2; the D gene is possibly TRBD1 (5 bases). The CDR3 runs 18 residues. V lost 4 bases to trimming and J lost 1 base, with 20 bases between them. Germline lookup yields CDR1 SGHRS and CDR2 YFSETQ. DNA for the CDR3: TGCGCCAGCAGCCGCAAGGCCGTCCAGGGCCTGAACACCGGGGAGCTGTTTTTT. Translated, it gives CASSRKAVQGLNTGELFF.

The gene calls are TRBV28 and TRBJ2-3, with 7 bases matching TRBD2. Germline CDR1 MDHEN, CDR2 SYDVKM. The CDR3 is 16 residues long. Trimming cost V 3 bases and J 0 bases; bases outside gene matches: 6. The CDR3 here is CASSFLAVASTDTQYF. DNA of the CDR3: TGTGCCAGCAGTTTCCTAGCGGTCGCTAGCACAGATACGCAGTATTTT. Looking up the rest from reference TRBV28 and TRBJ2-3 gives the full variable domain: DVKVTQSSRYLVKRTGEKVFLECVQDMDHENMFWYRQDPGLGLRLIYFSYDVKMKEKGDIPEGYSVSREKKERFSLILESASTNQTSMYLCASSFLAVASTDTQYFGPGTRLTVL.

The chain links TRBV3-1 to TRBJ2-2; D remains unclear. This CDR3 is built from 14 residues. The ends were cut back, 3 bases at V and 5 bases at J, with 10 bases in the middle. Germline V gene sequence: CDR1 LGHDT, CDR2 YNNKEL (reference sequence). The CDR3 DNA is TGTGCCAGCAGCCACTCGGGCGAGACCGGGGAGCTGTTTTTT. As protein: CASSHSGETGELFF.

This chain joins TRBV11-2 and TRBJ2-3; weak D call: TRBD2 (5 bases). Trimming took off 0 bases at V and 7 bases at J, with 23 bases between the two ends. The CDR3 covers 18 residues. The germline CDR1 and CDR2 sequences are SGHAT and FQNNGV. In DNA, the CDR3 is TGTGCCAGCAGCTTAGATCCACGTATCCCTAGCTGGGGTCATACGCAGTATTTT. The encoded protein is CASSLDPRIPSWGHTQYF.

This clonotype was observed a few times. The rearrangement links TRBV30 to TRBJ2-3; D is uncertain. Trimming shortened V by 0 bases and J by 0 bases, and 10 bases separated the two germline ends. Germline CDR1 and CDR2: GTSNPN and SVGIG (reference sequence). The CDR3 spans 15 residues. CDR3 DNA: TGTGCCTGGAGTGTACTGGGAACTAGCACAGATACGCAGTATTTT. Its translation is CAWSVLGTSTDTQYF.

The rearrangement joins TRBV7-9 to TRBJ2-7, with TRBD1 as a possible D gene (5 bases). V dropped 1 base and J dropped 5 bases, with 9 bases sitting between them. CDR3 size: 13 residues. CDR1 and CDR2 (germline): SEHNR, FQNEAQ (reference sequence). CDR3 residues: CASSLGGVNEQYF. CDR3 in DNA: TGTGCCAGCAGCTTAGGGGGCGTCAACGAGCAGTACTTC. The variable domain in full, completed from reference TRBV7-9 and TRBJ2-7, reads DTGVSQNPRHKITKRGQNVTFRCDPISEHNRLYWYRQTLGQGPEFLTYFQNEAQLEKSRLLSDRFSAERPKGSFSTLEIQRTEQGDSAMYLCASSLGGVNEQYFGPGTRLTVT.